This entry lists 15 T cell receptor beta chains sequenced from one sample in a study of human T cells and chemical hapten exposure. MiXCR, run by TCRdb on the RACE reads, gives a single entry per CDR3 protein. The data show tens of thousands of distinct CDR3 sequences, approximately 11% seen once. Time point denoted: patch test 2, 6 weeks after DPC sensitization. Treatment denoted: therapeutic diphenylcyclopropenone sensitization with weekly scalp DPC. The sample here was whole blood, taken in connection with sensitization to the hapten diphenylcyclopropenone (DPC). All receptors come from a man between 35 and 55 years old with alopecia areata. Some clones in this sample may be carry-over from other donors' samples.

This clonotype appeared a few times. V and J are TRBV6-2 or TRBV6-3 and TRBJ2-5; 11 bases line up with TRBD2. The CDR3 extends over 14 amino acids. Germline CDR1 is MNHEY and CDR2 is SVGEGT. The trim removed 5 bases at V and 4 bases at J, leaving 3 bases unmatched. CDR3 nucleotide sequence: TGTGCCAGCAGTAAAACTAGCGGGAGAGAGACCCAGTACTTC. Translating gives CASSKTSGRETQYF.

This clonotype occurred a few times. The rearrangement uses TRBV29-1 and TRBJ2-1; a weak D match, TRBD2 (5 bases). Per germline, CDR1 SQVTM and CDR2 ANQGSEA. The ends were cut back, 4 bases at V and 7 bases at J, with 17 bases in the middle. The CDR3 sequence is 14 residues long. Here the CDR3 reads CSVGSLTGVNEQFF. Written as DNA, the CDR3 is TGCAGCGTTGGGTCCCTGACCGGGGTAAATGAGCAGTTCTTC.

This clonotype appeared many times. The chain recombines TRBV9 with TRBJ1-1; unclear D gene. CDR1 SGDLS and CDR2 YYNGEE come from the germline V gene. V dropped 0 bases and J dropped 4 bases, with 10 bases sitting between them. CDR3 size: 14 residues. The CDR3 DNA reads TGTGCCAGCAGCGTAGGGCCATTGGGCACTGAAGCTTTCTTT. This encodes CASSVGPLGTEAFF.

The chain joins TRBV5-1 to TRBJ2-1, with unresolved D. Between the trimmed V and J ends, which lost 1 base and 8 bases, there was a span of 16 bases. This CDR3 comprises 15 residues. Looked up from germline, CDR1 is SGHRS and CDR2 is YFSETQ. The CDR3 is CASSLYNDLHDEQFF. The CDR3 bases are TGCGCCAGCAGCTTGTACAACGACCTTCATGATGAGCAGTTCTTC.

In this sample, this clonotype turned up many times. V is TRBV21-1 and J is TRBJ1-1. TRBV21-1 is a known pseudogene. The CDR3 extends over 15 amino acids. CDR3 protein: CASSKEDTGGTEAFF. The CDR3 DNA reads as TGTGCCAGCAGCAAAGAGGACACTGGAGGGACTGAAGCTTTCTTT.

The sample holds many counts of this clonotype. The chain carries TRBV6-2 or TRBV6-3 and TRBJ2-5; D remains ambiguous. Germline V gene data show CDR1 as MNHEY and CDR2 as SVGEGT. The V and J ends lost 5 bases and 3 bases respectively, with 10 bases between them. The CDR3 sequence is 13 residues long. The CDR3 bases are TGTGCCAGCAGTCCCGGACCCGAAGAGACCCAGTACTTC. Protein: CASSPGPEETQYF.

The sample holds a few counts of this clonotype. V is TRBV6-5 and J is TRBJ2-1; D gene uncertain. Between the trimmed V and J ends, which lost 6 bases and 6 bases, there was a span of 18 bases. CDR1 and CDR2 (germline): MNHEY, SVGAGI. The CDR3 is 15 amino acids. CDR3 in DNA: TGTGCCAGCAGGTCCACGGCCGGCGGTGGCAATGAGCAGTTCTTC. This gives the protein CASRSTAGGGNEQFF.

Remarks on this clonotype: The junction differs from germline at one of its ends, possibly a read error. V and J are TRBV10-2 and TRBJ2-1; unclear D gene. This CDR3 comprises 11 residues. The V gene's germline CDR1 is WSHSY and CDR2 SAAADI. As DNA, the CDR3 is TGTGCCAGCGCGGCTTCCACTGAGCAGTTCTTC. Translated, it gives CASAASTEQFF.

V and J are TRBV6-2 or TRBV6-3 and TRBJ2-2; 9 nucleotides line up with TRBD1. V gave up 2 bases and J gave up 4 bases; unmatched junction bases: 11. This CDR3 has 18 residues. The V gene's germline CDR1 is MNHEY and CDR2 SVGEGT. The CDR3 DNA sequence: TGTGCCAGCAGTTACCGGGACAGGGTTGATGGTGGCACCGGGGAGCTGTTTTTT. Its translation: CASSYRDRVDGGTGELFF.

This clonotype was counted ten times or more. CDR3 sequence (DNA): TGCAGTGCTAGTTGGCAGGGGAAAAATTCACCCCTCCACTTT. Its protein is CSASWQGKNSPLHF. V gene TRBV20-1 combines with J gene TRBJ1-6; D might be TRBD1 (6 bases). The CDR3 length is 14 residues. Germline loops: CDR1 DFQATT, CDR2 SNEGSKA (reference sequence). Trimming pared 3 bases from V and 7 bases from J, leaving 13 bases between.

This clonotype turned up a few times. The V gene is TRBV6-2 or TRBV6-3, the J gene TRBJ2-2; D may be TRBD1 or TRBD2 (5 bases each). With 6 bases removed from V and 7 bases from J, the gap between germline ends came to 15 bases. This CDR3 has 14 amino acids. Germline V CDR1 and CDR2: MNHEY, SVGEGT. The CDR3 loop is CASRTGTGRGELFF. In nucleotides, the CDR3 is TGTGCCAGCAGAACCGGGACCGGACGCGGGGAGCTGTTTTTT.

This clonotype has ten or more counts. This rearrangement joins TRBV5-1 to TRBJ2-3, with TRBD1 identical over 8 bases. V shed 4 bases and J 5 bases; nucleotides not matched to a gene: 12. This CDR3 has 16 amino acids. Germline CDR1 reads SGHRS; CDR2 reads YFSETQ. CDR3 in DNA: TGCGCCAGCAGCCAGCGGCAGGGGGCTTCATTAGATACGCAGTATTTT. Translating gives CASSQRQGASLDTQYF.

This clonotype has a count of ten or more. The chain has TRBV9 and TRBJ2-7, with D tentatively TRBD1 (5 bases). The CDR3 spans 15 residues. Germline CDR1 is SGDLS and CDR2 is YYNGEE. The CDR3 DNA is TGTGCCAGCAGCGTATGGGGCAGGGCCTCCTGCGAGCAGTACGTC. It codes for CASSVWGRASCEQYV.

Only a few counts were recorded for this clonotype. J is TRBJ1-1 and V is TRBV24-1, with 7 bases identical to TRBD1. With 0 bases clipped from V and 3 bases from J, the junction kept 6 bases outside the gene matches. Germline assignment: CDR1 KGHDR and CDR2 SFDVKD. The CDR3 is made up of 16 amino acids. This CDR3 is CATSDLEDRAYTEAFF. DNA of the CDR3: TGTGCCACCAGTGATTTGGAAGACAGGGCGTACACTGAAGCTTTCTTT.

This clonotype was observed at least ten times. The CDR3 DNA follows: TGTGCCAGCTCACTCCTCCCCGGGACAGGGGATGAAAAACTGTTTTTT. Protein: CASSLLPGTGDEKLFF. V usage is TRBV18 and J usage is TRBJ1-4; TRBD1 matches at 10 bases. V trimming: 4 bases; J trimming: 6 bases; junction bases outside the gene matches: 8. The V gene's germline CDR1 is KGHSH and CDR2 LQKENI. CDR3 length: 16 residues.